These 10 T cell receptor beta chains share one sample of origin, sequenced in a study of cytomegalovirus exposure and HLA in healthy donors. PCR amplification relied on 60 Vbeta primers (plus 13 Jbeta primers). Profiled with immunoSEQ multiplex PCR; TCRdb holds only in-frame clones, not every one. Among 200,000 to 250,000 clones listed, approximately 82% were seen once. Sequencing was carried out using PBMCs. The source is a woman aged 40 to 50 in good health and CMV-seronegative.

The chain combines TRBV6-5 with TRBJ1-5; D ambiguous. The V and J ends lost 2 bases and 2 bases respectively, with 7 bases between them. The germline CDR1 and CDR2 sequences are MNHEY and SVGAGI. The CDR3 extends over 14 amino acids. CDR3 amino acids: CASSYGQGNQPQHF. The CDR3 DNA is TGTGCCAGCAGTTACGGGCAGGGCAATCAGCCCCAGCATTTT.

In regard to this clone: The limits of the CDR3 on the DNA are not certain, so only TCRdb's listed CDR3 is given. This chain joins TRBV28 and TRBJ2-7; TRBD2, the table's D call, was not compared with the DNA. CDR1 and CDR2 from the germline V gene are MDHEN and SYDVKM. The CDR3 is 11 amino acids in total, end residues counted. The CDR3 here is CASSSSYEQYF.

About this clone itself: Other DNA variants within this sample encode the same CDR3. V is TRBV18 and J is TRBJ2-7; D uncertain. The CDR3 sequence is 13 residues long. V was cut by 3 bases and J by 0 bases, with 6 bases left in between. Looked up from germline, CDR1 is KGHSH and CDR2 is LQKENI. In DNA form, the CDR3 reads TGTGCCAGCTCACCGCCCAGCTCCTACGAGCAGTACTTC. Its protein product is CASSPPSSYEQYF.

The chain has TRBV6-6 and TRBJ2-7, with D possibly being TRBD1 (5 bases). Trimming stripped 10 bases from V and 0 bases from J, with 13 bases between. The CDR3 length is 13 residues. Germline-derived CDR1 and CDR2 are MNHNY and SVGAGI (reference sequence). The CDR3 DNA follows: TGTGCCATGGGGCAGGGATTCTCCTACGAGCAGTACTTC. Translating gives CAMGQGFSYEQYF.

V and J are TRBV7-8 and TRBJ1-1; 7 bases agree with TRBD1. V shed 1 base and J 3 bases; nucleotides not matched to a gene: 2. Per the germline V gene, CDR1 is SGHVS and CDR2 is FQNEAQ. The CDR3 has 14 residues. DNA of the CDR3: TGTGCCAGCAGCTTAGTAGACAGGGACACTGAAGCTTTCTTT. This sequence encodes CASSLVDRDTEAFF. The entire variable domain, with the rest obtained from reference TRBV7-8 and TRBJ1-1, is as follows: GAGVSQSPRYKVAKRGQDVALRCDPISGHVSLFWYQQALGQGPEFLTYFQNEAQLDKSGLPSDRFFAERPEGSVSTLKIQRTQQEDSAVYLCASSLVDRDTEAFFGQGTRLTVV.

The CDR3 spells CASSLRTDPNTGELFF. In DNA form, the CDR3 reads TGTGCCAGCAGCTTAAGGACAGACCCTAACACCGGGGAGCTGTTTTTT. The rearrangement uses TRBV7-9 and TRBJ2-2, with a tentative D call TRBD1 (6 bases). Germline V lookup: CDR1 SEHNR, CDR2 FQNEAQ (reference sequence). The CDR3 has 16 amino acids. Deletions cut 2 bases from V and 2 bases from J, with 12 bases between.

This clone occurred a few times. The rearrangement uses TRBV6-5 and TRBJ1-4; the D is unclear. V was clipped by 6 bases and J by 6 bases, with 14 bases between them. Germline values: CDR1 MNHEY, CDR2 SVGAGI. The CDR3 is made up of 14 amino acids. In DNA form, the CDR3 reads TGTGCCAGCAGCCCGGAGCGGGCAGATGAAAAACTGTTTTTT. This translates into CASSPERADEKLFF.

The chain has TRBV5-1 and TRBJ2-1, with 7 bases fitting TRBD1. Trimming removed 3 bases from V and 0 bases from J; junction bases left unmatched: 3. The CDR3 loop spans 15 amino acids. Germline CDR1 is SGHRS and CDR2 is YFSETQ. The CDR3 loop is CASSSTGPSYNEQFF. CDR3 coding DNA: TGCGCCAGCAGCTCGACAGGGCCCTCCTACAATGAGCAGTTCTTC.

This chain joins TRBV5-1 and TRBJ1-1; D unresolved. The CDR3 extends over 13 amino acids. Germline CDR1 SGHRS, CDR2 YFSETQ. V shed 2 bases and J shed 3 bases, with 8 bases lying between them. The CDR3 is CASSLAWYTEAFF. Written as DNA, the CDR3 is TGCGCCAGCAGCTTAGCATGGTACACTGAAGCTTTCTTT.

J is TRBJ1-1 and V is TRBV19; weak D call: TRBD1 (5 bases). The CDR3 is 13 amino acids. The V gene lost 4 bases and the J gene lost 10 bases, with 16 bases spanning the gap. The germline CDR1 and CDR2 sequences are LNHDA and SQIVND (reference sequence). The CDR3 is CASSTQPGFGAFF. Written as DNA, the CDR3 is TGTGCCAGTAGTACGCAACCAGGGTTTGGAGCTTTCTTT.